Described below is a single TCR beta chain sequence and its context. Its antigen is currently unknown. The junction differs from germline at one of its ends, possibly a read error. The CDR3 has 18 residues. Per germline, CDR1 LNHDA and CDR2 SQIVND (reference sequence). The record originates from a study of molecular identifiers for immune sequencing clone quantification. Study-wide findings and caveats: Clones exceeding 20 RNA copies carried over 99% of effector molecules but under 1% of naive-cell molecules.

Listed TCR primers and previously described methods were used for bulk TCR libraries. TCRdb itself ran the PCR reads through MiXCR, one entry per CDR3 protein. Altogether approximately 550,000 distinct CDR3 sequences are present, around 23% being singletons, with the ten largest covering 0.7% to 0.9%. Sequencing used naive CD8+ T cells from blood, with Jurkat cell RNA spiked in. Noted subset: FACS-sorted CD8+CD4-CCR7+CD45RA+ naive T cells. This receptor was identified in a human donor in good health. Some libraries in this study had Jurkat cell RNA spiked in. The chain joins TRBV19 to TRBJ2-6, with a tentative D call TRBD1 (6 bases). This chain's CDR3 is CASNIVSGAYSGANVLTF. The CDR3 coding sequence is TGTGCCAGTAATATAGTATCAGGGGCTTACTCTGGGGCCAACGTCCTGACTTTC.